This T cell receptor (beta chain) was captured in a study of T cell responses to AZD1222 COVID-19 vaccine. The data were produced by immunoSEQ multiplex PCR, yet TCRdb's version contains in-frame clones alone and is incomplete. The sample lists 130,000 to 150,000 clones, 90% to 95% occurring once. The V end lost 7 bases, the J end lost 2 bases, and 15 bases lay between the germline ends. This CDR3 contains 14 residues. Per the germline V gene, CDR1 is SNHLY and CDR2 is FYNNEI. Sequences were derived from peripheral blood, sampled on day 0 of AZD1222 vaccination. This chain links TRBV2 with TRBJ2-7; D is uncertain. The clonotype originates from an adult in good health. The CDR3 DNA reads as TGTGCCAGCATGGCCGGTTGGGGTCCCTACGAGCAGTACTTC. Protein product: CASMAGWGPYEQYF.